Listed here are 7 T cell receptor beta chains from one sample, sequenced in a study of T cells in Graves' hyperthyroidism and ophthalmopathy. What was amplified from RNA transcripts were TCR beta CDR3 regions. TCR CDR3 regions were first amplified by RT-PCR with HTBI primers. From the multiplex PCR reads, TCRdb called clonotypes with MiXCR, one entry per CDR3 protein. The sample yields approximately 690,000 distinct CDR3 sequences, about 20% seen once. The sequenced material came from blood. These receptors all come from a man aged 25 to 40 with Graves' ophthalmopathy.

This rearrangement joins TRBV20-1 to TRBJ2-5; maybe TRBD2 (6 bases). CDR3 length: 13 residues. Germline V CDR1 and CDR2: DFQATT, SNEGSKA (reference sequence). V shed 4 bases and J shed 5 bases, with 14 bases lying between them. DNA for the CDR3: TGCAGTGCTAAGTTGACGGGGGTGGAGACCCAGTACTTC. This sequence encodes CSAKLTGVETQYF.

The sample holds a few counts of this clonotype. This may come from a read error, since a much larger clone is one base off. This chain links TRBV7-8 with TRBJ1-1; D not resolved. V dropped 1 base and J dropped 3 bases, with 3 bases sitting between them. The germline V gene encodes CDR1 SGHVS and CDR2 FQNEAQ. CDR3 length: 12 amino acids. CDR3 amino acids: CASSLEYTEAFF. CDR3 bases: TGTGCCAGCAGCTTAGAGTACACTGAAGCTTTCTTT.

This clonotype was seen more than once but under ten times. The CDR3 bases are TGTGCCAGCAGTTTATTTGGCCCGGGGGGCGATGGCTACACCTTC. Residues: CASSLFGPGGDGYTF. The chain links TRBV28 to TRBJ1-2, with D possibly TRBD1 on 6 matching bases. Germline V CDR1 and CDR2: MDHEN, SYDVKM. The CDR3 runs 15 residues. V lost 1 base to trimming and J lost 6 bases, with 15 bases between them.

The J gene is TRBJ2-7, the V gene TRBV13, with 7 positions matching TRBD2. V was pared by 2 bases and J by 3 bases, with 10 bases of the junction left unmatched. This CDR3 spans 16 amino acids. The germline V gene encodes CDR1 PRHDT and CDR2 FYEKMQ (reference sequence). The CDR3 DNA reads as TGTGCCAGCAGCTTAAGGCCCCGCGGGAGAAACTACGAGCAGTACTTC. It specifies CASSLRPRGRNYEQYF.

The chain couples TRBV11-2 to TRBJ2-5, with 8 nucleotides matching TRBD2. J lost 3 bases, V lost 5 bases, and 11 bases had no gene match. Looked up from germline, CDR1 is SGHAT and CDR2 is FQNNGV. The CDR3 is 16 amino acids. As DNA, the CDR3 is TGTGCCAGCAGCCCCGGGGTAGCGGGAAACGAAGAGACCCAGTACTTC. It encodes CASSPGVAGNEETQYF.

This clonotype was detected many times. The chain recombines TRBV28 with TRBJ1-2; D may be TRBD1 (6 bases). This CDR3 is 14 amino acids long. Germline V gives CDR1 MDHEN, CDR2 SYDVKM. Trimming took off 4 bases at V and 4 bases at J, with 13 bases between the two ends. The DNA for the CDR3 is TGTGCCAGCAGTTCGCGACAGGCCTTCTATGGCTACACCTTC. Protein product: CASSSRQAFYGYTF.

This clonotype was counted a few times. J is TRBJ2-3 and V is TRBV5-1, with 11 bases lining up with TRBD2. The CDR3 covers 17 residues. Losses at the gene ends were 3 bases for V and 0 bases for J; bases not matched to a gene: 6. In germline, CDR1 is SGHRS, CDR2 YFSETQ. CDR3 residues: CASSSTGTSGSTDTQYF. CDR3 DNA: TGCGCCAGCAGCTCTACCGGGACTAGCGGTAGCACAGATACGCAGTATTTT.